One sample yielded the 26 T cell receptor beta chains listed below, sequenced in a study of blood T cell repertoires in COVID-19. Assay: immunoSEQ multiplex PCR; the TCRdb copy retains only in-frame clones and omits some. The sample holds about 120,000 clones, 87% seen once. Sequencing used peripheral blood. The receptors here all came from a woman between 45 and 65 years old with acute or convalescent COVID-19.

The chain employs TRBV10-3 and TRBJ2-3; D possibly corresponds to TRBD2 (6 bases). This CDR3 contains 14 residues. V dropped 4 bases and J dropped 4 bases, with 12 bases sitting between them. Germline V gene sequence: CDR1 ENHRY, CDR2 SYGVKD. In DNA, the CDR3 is TGTGCCATCAGTGGATCATGGGGGGCAGATACGCAGTATTTT. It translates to CAISGSWGADTQYF.

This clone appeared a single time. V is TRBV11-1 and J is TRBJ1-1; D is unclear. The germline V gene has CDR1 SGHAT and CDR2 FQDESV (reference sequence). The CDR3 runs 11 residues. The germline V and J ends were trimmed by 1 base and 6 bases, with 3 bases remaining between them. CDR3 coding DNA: TGTGCCAGCAGCTTAGTATCTGAAGCTTTCTTT. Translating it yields CASSLVSEAFF.

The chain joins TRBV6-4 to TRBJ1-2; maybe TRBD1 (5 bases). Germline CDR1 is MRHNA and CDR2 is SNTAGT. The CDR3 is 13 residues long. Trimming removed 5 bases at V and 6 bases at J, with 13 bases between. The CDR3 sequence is CASSLSGSHGYTF. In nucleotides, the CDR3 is TGTGCCAGCAGTCTTTCAGGGTCGCATGGCTACACCTTC.

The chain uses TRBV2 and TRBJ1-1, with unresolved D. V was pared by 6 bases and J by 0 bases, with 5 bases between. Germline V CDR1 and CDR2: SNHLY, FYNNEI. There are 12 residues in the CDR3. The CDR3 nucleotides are TGTGCCAGCAGCCCAGTGAACACTGAAGCTTTCTTT. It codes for CASSPVNTEAFF. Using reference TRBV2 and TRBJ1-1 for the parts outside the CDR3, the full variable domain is EPEVTQTPSHQVTQMGQEVILRCVPISNHLYFYWYRQILGQKVEFLVSFYNNEISEKSEIFDDQFSVERPDGSNFTLKIRSTKLEDSAMYFCASSPVNTEAFFGQGTRLTVV.

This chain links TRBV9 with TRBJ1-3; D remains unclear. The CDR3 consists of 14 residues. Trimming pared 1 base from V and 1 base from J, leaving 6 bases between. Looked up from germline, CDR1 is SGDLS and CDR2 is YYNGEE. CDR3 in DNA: TGTGCCAGCAGCGTATTCCCTTCTGGAAACACCATATATTTT. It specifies CASSVFPSGNTIYF. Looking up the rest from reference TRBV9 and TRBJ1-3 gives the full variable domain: DSGVTQTPKHLITATGQRVTLRCSPRSGDLSVYWYQQSLDQGLQFLIQYYNGEERAKGNILERFSAQQFPDLHSELNLSSLELGDSALYFCASSVFPSGNTIYFGEGSWLTVV.

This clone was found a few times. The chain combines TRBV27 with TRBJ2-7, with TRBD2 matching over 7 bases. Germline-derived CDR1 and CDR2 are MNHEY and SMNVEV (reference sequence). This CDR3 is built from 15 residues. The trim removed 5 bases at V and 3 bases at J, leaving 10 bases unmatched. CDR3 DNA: TGTGCCAGCAGTCTAACCAGCGGGGTTAGCTACGAGCAGTACTTC. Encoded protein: CASSLTSGVSYEQYF.

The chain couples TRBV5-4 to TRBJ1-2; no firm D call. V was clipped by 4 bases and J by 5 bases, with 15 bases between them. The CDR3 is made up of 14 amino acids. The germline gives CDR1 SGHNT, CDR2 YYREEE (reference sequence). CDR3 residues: CASSPGWSKYGYTF. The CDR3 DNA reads TGTGCCAGCAGCCCGGGATGGTCAAAGTATGGCTACACCTTC.

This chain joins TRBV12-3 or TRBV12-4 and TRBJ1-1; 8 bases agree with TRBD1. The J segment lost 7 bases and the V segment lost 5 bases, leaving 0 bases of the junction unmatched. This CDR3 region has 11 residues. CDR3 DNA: TGTGCCAGCAGTGACAGGGGTGAAGCTTTCTTT. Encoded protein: CASSDRGEAFF.

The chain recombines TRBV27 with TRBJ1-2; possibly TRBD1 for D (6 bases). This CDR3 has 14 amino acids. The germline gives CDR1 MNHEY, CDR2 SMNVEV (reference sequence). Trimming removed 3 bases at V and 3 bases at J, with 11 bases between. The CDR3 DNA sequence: TGTGCCAGCAGTTTGAACAGGGTCCACTATGGCTACACCTTC. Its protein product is CASSLNRVHYGYTF.

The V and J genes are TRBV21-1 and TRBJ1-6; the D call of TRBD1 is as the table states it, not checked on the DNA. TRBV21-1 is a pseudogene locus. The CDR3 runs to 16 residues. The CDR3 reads CASSKRGQPGDSPLHF. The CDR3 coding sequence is TGTGCCAGCAGCAAAAGGGGACAGCCCGGGGATTCACCCCTCCACTTT.

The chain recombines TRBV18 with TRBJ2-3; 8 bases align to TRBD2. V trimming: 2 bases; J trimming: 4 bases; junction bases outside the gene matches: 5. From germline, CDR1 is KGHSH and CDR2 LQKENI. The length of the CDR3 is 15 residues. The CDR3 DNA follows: TGTGCCAGCTCACCAATCGGGGGGGTGGCAGATACGCAGTATTTT. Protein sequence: CASSPIGGVADTQYF.

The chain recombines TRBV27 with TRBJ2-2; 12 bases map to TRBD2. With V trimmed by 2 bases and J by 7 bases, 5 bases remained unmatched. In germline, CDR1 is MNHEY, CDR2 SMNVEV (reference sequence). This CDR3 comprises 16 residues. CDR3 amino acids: CASSLRLAGGIGELFF. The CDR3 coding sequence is TGTGCCAGCAGTTTAAGGCTAGCGGGAGGGATCGGGGAGCTGTTTTTT.

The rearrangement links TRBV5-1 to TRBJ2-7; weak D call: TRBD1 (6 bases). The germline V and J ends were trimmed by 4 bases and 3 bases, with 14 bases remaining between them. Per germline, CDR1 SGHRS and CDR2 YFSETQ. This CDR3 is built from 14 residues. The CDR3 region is CASSGQGMNYEQYF. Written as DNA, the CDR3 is TGCGCCAGCAGCGGTCAGGGGATGAACTACGAGCAGTACTTC.

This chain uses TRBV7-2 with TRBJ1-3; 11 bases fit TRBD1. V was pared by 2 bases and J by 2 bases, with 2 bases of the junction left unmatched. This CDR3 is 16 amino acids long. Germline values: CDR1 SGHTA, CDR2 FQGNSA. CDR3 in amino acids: CASSLRGQGAGNTIYF. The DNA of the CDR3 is TGTGCCAGCAGCTTAAGGGGACAGGGGGCTGGAAACACCATATATTTT.

CDR3 nucleotide sequence: TGTGCCAGCAGCCGGGGGCGGGACAGGGTCCTCACAGATACGCAGTATTTT. Amino acid sequence: CASSRGRDRVLTDTQYF. The V gene is TRBV5-4, the J gene TRBJ2-3; TRBD1 agrees at 9 bases. The CDR3 runs to 17 residues. Germline CDR1 reads SGHNT; CDR2 reads YYREEE (reference sequence). Trimming removed 4 bases from V and 2 bases from J; junction bases left unmatched: 11.

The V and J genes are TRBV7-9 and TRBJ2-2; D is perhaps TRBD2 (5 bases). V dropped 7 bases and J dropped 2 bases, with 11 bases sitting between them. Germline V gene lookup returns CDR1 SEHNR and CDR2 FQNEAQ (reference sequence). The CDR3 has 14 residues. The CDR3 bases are TGTGCCAGCACCTTGGGGAGAAACACCGGGGAGCTGTTTTTT. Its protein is CASTLGRNTGELFF.

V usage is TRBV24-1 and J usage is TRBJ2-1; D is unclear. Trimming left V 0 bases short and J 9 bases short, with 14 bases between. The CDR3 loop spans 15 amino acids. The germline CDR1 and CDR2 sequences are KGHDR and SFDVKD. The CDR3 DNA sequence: TGTGCCACCAGTGATTTGCTAGGCTACCCCGGTGAGCAGTTCTTC. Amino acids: CATSDLLGYPGEQFF.

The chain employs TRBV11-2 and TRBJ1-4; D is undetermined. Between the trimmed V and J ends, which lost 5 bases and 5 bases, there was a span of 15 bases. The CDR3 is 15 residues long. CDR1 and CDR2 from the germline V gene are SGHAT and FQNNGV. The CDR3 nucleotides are TGTGCCAGCAGCGCCGCAGGTCTCGAGAATGAAAAACTGTTTTTT. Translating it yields CASSAAGLENEKLFF.

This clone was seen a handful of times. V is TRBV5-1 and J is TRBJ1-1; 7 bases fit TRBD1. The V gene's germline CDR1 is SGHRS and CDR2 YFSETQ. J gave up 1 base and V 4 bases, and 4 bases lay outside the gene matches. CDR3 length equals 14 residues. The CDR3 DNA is TGCGCCAGCAGCGAGGGACAGCCGAACACTGAAGCTTTCTTT. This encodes CASSEGQPNTEAFF. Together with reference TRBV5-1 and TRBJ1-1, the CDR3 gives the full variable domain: KAGVTQTPRYLIKTRGQQVTLSCSPISGHRSVSWYQQTPGQGLQFLFEYFSETQRNKGNFPGRFSGRQFSNSRSEMNVSTLELGDSALYLCASSEGQPNTEAFFGQGTRLTVV.

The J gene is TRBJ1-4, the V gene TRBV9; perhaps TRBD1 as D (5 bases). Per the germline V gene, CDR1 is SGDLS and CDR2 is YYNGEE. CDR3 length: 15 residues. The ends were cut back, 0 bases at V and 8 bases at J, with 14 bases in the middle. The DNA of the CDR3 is TGTGCCAGCAGCGTAGACGGCAGGGATCCAGAAAAACTGTTTTTT. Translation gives CASSVDGRDPEKLFF. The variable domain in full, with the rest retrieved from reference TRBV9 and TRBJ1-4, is DSGVTQTPKHLITATGQRVTLRCSPRSGDLSVYWYQQSLDQGLQFLIQYYNGEERAKGNILERFSAQQFPDLHSELNLSSLELGDSALYFCASSVDGRDPEKLFFGSGTQLSVL.

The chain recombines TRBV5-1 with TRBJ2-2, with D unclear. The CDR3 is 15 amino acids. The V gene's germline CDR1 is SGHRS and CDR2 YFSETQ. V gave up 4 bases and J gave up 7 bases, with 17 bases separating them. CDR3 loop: CASSTARNFGGELFF. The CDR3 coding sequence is TGCGCCAGCAGCACCGCGCGTAACTTTGGCGGGGAGCTGTTTTTT.

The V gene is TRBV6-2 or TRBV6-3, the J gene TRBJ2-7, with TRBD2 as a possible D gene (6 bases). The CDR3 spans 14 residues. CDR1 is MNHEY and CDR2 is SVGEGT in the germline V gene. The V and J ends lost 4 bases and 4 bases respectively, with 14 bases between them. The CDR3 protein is CASSSPRGTYEQYF. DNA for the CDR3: TGTGCCAGCAGTTCGCCCCGGGGGACTTACGAGCAGTACTTC.

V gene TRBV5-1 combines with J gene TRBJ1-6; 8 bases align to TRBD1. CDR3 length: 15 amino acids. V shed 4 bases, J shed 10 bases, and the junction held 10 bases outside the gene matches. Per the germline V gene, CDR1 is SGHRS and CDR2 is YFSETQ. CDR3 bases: TGCGCCAGCAGCGCGTCGACAGGGGATGGATCACCCCTCCACTTT. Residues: CASSASTGDGSPLHF.

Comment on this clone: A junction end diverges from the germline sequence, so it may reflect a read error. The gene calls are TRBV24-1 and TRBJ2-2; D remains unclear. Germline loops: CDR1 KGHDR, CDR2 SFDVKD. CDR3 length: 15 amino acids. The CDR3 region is CATSALAVNTGELFF. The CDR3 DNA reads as TGTGCCACCAGTGCTTTGGCAGTAAACACCGGGGAGCTGTTTTTT.

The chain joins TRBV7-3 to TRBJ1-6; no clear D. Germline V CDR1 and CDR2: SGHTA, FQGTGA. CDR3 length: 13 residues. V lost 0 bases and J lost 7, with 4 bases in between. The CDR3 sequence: CASSLTGNSPLHF. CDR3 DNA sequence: TGTGCCAGCAGCTTAACCGGGAATTCACCCCTCCACTTT.

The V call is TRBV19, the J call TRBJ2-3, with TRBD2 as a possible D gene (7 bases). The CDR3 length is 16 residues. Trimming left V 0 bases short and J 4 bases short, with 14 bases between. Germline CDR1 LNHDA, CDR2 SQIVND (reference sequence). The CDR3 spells CASSIEGRGGADTQYF. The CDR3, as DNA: TGTGCCAGTAGTATAGAAGGAAGGGGGGGCGCAGATACGCAGTATTTT.